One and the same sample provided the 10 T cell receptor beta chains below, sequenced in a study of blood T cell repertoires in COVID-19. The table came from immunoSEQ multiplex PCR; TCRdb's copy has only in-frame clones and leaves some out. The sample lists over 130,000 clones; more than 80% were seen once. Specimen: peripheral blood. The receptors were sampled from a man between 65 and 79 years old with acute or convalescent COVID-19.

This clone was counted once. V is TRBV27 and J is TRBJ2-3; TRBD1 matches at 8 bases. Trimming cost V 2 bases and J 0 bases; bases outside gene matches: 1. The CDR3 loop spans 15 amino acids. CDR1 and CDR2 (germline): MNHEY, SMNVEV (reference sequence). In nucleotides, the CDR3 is TGTGCCAGCAGTTTAGACAGGGGAAGCACAGATACGCAGTATTTT. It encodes CASSLDRGSTDTQYF.

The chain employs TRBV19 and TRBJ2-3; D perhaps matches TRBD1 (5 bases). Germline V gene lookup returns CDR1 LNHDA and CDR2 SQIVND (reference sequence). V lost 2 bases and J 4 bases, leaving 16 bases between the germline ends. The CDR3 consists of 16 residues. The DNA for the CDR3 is TGTGCCAGTAGTATAAGTGGGCAGGGTGAACCAGATACGCAGTATTTT. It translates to CASSISGQGEPDTQYF.

The CDR3 here is CASSLTSGRPPPDTQYF. The CDR3 nucleotides read TGTGCCAGCAGCTTGACTAGCGGGAGGCCACCACCCGATACGCAGTATTTT. The genes are TRBV11-3 and TRBJ2-3, with TRBD2 matching 13 bases. V was clipped by 3 bases and J by 6 bases; unmatched bases: 9. The CDR3 is 17 residues long. Germline V lookup: CDR1 SGHNT, CDR2 YENEEA. The whole variable domain, filled in from reference TRBV11-3 and TRBJ2-3, reads EAGVVQSPRYKIIEKKQPVAFWCNPISGHNTLYWYLQNLGQGPELLIRYENEEAVDDSQLPKDRFSAERLKGVDSTLKIQPAELGDSAVYLCASSLTSGRPPPDTQYFGPGTRLTVL.

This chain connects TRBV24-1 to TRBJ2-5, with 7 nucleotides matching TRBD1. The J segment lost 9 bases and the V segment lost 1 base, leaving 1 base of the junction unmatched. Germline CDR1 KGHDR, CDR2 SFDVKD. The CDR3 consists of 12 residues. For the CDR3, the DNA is TGTGCCACCAGTGATTTTCAGGGGGCCCAGTACTTC. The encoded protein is CATSDFQGAQYF.

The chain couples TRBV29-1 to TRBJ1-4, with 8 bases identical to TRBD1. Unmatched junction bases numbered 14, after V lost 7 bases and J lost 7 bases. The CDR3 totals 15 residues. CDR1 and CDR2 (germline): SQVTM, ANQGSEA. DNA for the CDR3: TGCAGCGCCGAGGAGGGAGGACAGGGAGGTGAAAAACTGTTTTTT. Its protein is CSAEEGGQGGEKLFF.

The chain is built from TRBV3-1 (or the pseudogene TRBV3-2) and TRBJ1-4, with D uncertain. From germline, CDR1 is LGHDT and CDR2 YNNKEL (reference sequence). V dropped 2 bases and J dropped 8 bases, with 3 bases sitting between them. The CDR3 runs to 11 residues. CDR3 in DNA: TGTGCCAGCAGCCAACGGGAAAAACTGTTTTTT. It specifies CASSQREKLFF.

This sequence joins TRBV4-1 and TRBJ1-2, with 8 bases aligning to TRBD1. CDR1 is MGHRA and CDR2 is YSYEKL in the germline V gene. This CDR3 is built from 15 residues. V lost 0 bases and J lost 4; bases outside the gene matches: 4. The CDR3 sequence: CASSQETGAPYGYTF. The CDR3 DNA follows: TGCGCCAGCAGCCAAGAGACAGGGGCCCCCTATGGCTACACCTTC.

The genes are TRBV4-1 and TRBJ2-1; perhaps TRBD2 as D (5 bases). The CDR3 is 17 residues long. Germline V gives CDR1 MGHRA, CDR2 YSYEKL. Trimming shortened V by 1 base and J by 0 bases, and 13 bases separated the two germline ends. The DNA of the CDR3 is TGCGCCAGCAGCCAAGTGCTGCGGGCCAGCTCCTACAATGAGCAGTTCTTC. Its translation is CASSQVLRASSYNEQFF.

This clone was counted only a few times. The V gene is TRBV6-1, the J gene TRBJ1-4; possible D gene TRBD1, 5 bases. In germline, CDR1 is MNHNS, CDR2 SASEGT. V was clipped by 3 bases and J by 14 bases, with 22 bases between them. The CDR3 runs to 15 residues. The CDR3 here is CASSDSSTQGVFLFF. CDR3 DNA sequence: TGTGCCAGCAGTGATTCGTCTACCCAGGGCGTTTTTCTGTTTTTT.

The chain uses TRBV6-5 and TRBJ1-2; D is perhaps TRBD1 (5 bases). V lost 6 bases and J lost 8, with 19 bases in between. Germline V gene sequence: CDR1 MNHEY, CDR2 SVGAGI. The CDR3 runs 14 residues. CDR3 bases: TGTGCCAGCAGCATCCGGACAAATCCTGCCGGCTACACCTTC. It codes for CASSIRTNPAGYTF.